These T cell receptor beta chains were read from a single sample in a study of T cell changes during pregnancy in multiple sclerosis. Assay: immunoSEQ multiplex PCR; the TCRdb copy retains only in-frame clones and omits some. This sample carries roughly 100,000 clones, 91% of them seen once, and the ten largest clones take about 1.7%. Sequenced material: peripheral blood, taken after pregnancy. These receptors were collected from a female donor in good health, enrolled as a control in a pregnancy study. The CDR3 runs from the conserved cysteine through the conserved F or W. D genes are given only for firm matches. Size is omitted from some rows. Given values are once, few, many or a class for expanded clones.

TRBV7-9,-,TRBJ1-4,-,CASSPTWGATNEKLFF,TGTGCCAGCAGCCCCACCTGGGGAGCAACTAATGAAAAACTGTTTTTT
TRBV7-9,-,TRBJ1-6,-,CASGGNSYNSPLHF,TGTGCCAGCGGGGGGAACTCCTATAATTCACCCCTCCACTTT
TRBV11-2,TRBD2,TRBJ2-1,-,CASSLRLAGVYNEQFF,TGTGCCAGCAGCTTAAGGCTAGCGGGGGTCTACAATGAGCAGTTCTTC
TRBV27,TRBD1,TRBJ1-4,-,CASRLQGINEKLFF,TGTGCCAGCAGACTACAGGGGATTAATGAAAAACTGTTTTTT
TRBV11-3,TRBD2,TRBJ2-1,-,CASSRTSGYNEQFF,TGTGCCAGCAGTCGAACTAGCGGGTACAATGAGCAGTTCTTC
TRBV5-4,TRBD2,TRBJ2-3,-,CASSGTSAGVGTQYF,TGTGCCAGCAGCGGGACTAGCGCTGGGGTGGGTACGCAGTATTTT
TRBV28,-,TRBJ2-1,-,CASSSGARGNEQFF,TGTGCCAGCAGTTCAGGGGCTAGAGGCAATGAGCAGTTCTTC
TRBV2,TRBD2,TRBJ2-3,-,CASPTSGGGTQYF,TGTGCCAGCCCGACTAGCGGGGGAGGTACGCAGTATTTT
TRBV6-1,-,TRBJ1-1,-,CASSEAYKTEAFF,TGTGCCAGCAGTGAAGCCTATAAGACTGAAGCTTTCTTT
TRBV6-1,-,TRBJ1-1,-,CASSARVVGYNTEAFF,TGTGCCAGCAGTGCTCGAGTCGTCGGTTATAACACTGAAGCTTTCTTT
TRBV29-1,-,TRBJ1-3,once,CSVETGGDSGNTIYF,TGCAGCGTTGAGACCGGGGGGGACTCTGGAAACACCATATATTTT
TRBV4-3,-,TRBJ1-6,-,CASSQDLGASNSPLHF,TGCGCCAGCAGCCAAGATCTGGGGGCGTCTAATTCACCCCTCCACTTT
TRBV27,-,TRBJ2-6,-,CASSLSGSGANVLTF,TGTGCCAGCAGTTTGTCAGGGTCCGGGGCCAACGTCCTGACTTTC
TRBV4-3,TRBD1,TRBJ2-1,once,CASSPGQGRYNEQFF,TGCGCCAGCAGCCCCGGACAGGGGAGGTACAATGAGCAGTTCTTC
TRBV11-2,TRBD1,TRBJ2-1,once,CASSLSGGLEQFF,TGTGCCAGCAGCTTATCAGGGGGCCTTGAGCAGTTCTTC
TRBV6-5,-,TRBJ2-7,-,CASSQRTGTYEQYF,TGTGCCAGCAGCCAGAGGACGGGGACCTACGAGCAGTACTTC
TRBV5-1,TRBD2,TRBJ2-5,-,CASSLAGGWEAQYF,TGCGCCAGCAGCTTGGCGGGGGGATGGGAGGCCCAGTACTTC
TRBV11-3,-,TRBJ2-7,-,CASSLRTSYEQYF,TGTGCCAGCAGCTTGCGGACATCCTACGAGCAGTACTTC
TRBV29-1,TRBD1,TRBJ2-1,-,CSVAGTGYNEQFF,TGCAGCGTTGCCGGGACAGGGTACAATGAGCAGTTCTTC
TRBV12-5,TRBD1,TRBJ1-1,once,CASQGAGAEAFF,TGTGCTAGTCAGGGGGCCGGCGCTGAAGCTTTCTTT
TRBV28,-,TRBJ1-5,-,CASSLAVAKQPQHF,TGTGCCAGCAGTTTGGCGGTGGCGAAACAGCCCCAGCATTTT
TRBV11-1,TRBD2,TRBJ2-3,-,CASSLTHSGGLPHTQYF,TGTGCCAGCAGCTTAACGCATAGCGGGGGGCTCCCTCATACGCAGTATTTT
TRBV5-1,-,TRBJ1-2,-,CASSLGSVGYSGYTF,TGCGCCAGCAGCTTGGGGTCCGTGGGTTATAGCGGCTACACCTTC
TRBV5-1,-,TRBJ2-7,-,CASSRESTAYEQYF,TGCGCCAGCAGCAGGGAGTCCACCGCATACGAGCAGTACTTC
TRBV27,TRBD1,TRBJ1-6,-,CASRTGTVNSPLHF,TGTGCCAGCAGAACGGGGACAGTCAACTCACCCCTCCACTTT
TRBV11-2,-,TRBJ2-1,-,CASSHRLGPYEQFF,TGTGCCAGCAGCCACCGACTGGGGCCCTATGAGCAGTTCTTC
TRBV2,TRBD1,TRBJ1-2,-,CASKRDRGLGYGYTF,TGTGCCAGCAAACGGGACAGGGGTTTAGGCTATGGCTACACCTTC
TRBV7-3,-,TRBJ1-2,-,CASSLSPRDGYTF,TGTGCCAGCAGCTTAAGTCCGAGAGATGGCTACACCTTC
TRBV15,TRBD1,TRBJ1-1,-,CATSRSLPGQGNTEAFF,TGTGCCACCAGCAGATCTCTTCCGGGACAGGGGAACACTGAAGCTTTCTTT
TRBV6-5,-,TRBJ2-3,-,CASTQGFGLDTQYF,TGTGCCAGTACACAGGGTTTTGGGTTAGATACGCAGTATTTT
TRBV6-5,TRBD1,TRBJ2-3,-,CASRPPGQGTHTQYF,TGTGCCAGCAGGCCCCCGGGACAGGGGACACATACGCAGTATTTT
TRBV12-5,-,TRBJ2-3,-,CASGTQYF,TGTGCCTCGGGTACGCAGTATTTT
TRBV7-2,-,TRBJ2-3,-,CASRPGGSTDTQYF,TGTGCCAGCAGACCGGGCGGGAGCACAGATACGCAGTATTTT
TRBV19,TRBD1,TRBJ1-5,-,CASSFTGEQPQHF,TGTGCCAGTAGTTTCACAGGGGAACAGCCCCAGCATTTT
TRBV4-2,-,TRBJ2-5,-,CASREGTQETQYF,TGTGCCAGCAGGGAGGGTACCCAAGAGACCCAGTACTTC